This T cell receptor (beta chain) was sequenced for a study of blood T cell repertoires in COVID-19. Whole-study context: Sample material is recorded as cDNA or gDNA derived from T cells, B-cell-depleted T cells, or PBMCs.

How the authors handled the data: Reference gene primer amplification gave estimated nucleated cell counts. The method was immunoSEQ multiplex PCR; TCRdb's version includes in-frame clones alone and lacks a portion of them. Clone size and the V and J calls come from that table; the DNA yielded D and trimming. Among hundreds of thousands of clones listed, 65% to 90% were seen once. Deletions cut 10 bases from V and 4 bases from J, with 5 bases between. Looked up from germline, CDR1 is WSHSY and CDR2 is SAAADI. CDR3 length: 10 amino acids. The sequenced sample consisted of peripheral blood. The rearrangement links TRBV10-2 to TRBJ2-1; D is possibly TRBD1 (5 bases). The clonotype comes from a middle-aged man with COVID-19, enrolled during active disease. The CDR3 sequence is CATGYNEQFF. DNA of the CDR3: TGCGCCACAGGGTACAATGAGCAGTTCTTC.